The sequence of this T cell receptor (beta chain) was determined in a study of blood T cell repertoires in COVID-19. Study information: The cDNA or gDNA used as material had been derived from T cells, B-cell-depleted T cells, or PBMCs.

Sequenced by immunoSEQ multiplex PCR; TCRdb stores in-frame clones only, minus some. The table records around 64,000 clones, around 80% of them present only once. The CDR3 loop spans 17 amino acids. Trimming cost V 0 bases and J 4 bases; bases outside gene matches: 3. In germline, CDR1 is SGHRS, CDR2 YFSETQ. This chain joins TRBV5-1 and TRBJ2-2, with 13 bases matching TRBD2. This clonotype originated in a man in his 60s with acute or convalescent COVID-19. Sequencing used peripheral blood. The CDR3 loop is CASSLATSGRGTGELFF. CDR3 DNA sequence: TGCGCCAGCAGCTTGGCCACTAGCGGGAGGGGCACCGGGGAGCTGTTTTTT.